Presented here are 17 T cell receptor beta chains from one specimen sequenced in a study of OX40 agonist ivuxolimab in advanced cancers. TCRdb's copy holds only in-frame clones and misses some; the assay was immunoSEQ multiplex PCR. The repertoire holds tens of thousands of clones, roughly 90% seen once, with around 0.7% in the top ten. Sequencing used CD4+ or CD8+ T cells sorted from blood, obtained in a trial of the OX40 agonist ivuxolimab. The receptor set was obtained from an adult with an advanced solid tumor such as melanoma, head and neck, liver or kidney cancer.

The chain carries TRBV6-6 and TRBJ1-1; D remains ambiguous. The CDR3 covers 15 residues. CDR1 MNHNY and CDR2 SVGAGI come from the germline V gene (reference sequence). V was shortened by 0 bases and J by 0 bases, with 8 bases between the two germline ends. CDR3 coding DNA: TGTGCCAGCAGTTACTCGAGAGCCTTGAACACTGAAGCTTTCTTT. Its protein is CASSYSRALNTEAFF.

The rearrangement joins TRBV19 to TRBJ1-2, with TRBD1 as a possible D gene (5 bases). The V gene's germline CDR1 is LNHDA and CDR2 SQIVND (reference sequence). V was clipped by 4 bases and J by 4 bases, with 22 bases between them. The CDR3 runs 17 residues. The CDR3 DNA reads as TGTGCCAGTAGTACCTCCCAGGGACTTCCCGGAGGCTATGGCTACACCTTC. Encoded protein: CASSTSQGLPGGYGYTF.

The chain employs TRBV10-3 and TRBJ2-7, with D unresolved. The CDR3 is 15 amino acids. The V gene lost 2 bases and the J gene lost 2 bases, with 13 bases spanning the gap. CDR1 is ENHRY and CDR2 is SYGVKD in the germline V gene. The CDR3 is CAISEDTQHPYEQYF. CDR3 DNA sequence: TGTGCCATCAGTGAGGATACACAACACCCCTACGAGCAGTACTTC.

V is TRBV28 and J is TRBJ1-1, with D possibly matching TRBD1 (5 bases). CDR3 length: 12 amino acids. The V gene's germline CDR1 is MDHEN and CDR2 SYDVKM. The DNA for the CDR3 is TGTGCGAGCGAGGACATGAACACTGAAGCTTTCTTT. Translated, it gives CASEDMNTEAFF.

The V call is TRBV5-1, the J call TRBJ1-6, with unresolved D. CDR3 length: 14 residues. V was clipped by 2 bases and J by 9 bases, with 12 bases between them. The germline V gene has CDR1 SGHRS and CDR2 YFSETQ. Here the CDR3 reads CASSLGQEVSPLHF. DNA for the CDR3: TGCGCCAGCAGCTTAGGTCAGGAAGTTTCACCCCTCCACTTT.

The J gene is TRBJ2-1, the V gene TRBV5-1, with 12 bases matching TRBD2. Trimming cost V 0 bases and J 1 base; bases outside gene matches: 8. CDR1 is SGHRS, CDR2 YFSETQ, per germline. The CDR3 is made up of 19 amino acids. The CDR3 sequence is CASSLGASGGAGSYNEQFF. CDR3 in DNA: TGCGCCAGCAGCTTGGGAGCTAGCGGGGGGGCCGGATCCTACAATGAGCAGTTCTTC. The full variable domain, with the rest looked up from reference TRBV5-1 and TRBJ2-1, is KAGVTQTPRYLIKTRGQQVTLSCSPISGHRSVSWYQQTPGQGLQFLFEYFSETQRNKGNFPGRFSGRQFSNSRSEMNVSTLELGDSALYLCASSLGASGGAGSYNEQFFGPGTRLTVL.

The V call is TRBV6-6, the J call TRBJ1-4; TRBD1 matches 9 bases. Per germline, CDR1 MNHNY and CDR2 SVGAGI (reference sequence). V gave up 2 bases and J gave up 7 bases; unmatched junction bases: 5. The CDR3 contains 15 residues. CDR3 loop: CASSYPTGGGEKLFF. CDR3 nucleotides: TGTGCCAGCAGTTACCCAACAGGGGGCGGTGAAAAACTGTTTTTT.

V gene TRBV6-5 combines with J gene TRBJ1-3, with 7 positions matching TRBD1. The V segment lost 7 bases and the J segment 2 bases; nucleotides outside the gene matches: 5. The germline gives CDR1 MNHEY, CDR2 SVGAGI. CDR3 length: 14 amino acids. Written as DNA, the CDR3 is TGTGCCAGCAATACAGGGGCGGCTGGAAACACCATATATTTT. It translates to CASNTGAAGNTIYF.

A single count supports this clone. The chain employs TRBV27 and TRBJ1-2; D remains ambiguous. CDR1 MNHEY and CDR2 SMNVEV come from the germline V gene (reference sequence). This CDR3 is 13 amino acids long. Trimming removed 2 bases from V and 0 bases from J, with 4 bases in between. CDR3 DNA: TGTGCCAGCAGTTTAAGAGCTAACTATGGCTACACCTTC. Translation gives CASSLRANYGYTF.

This clone was counted only a few times. This chain joins TRBV5-1 and TRBJ1-2; 7 nucleotides agree with TRBD1. Germline CDR1 is SGHRS and CDR2 is YFSETQ. V trimming: 0 bases; J trimming: 6 bases; junction bases outside the gene matches: 5. This CDR3 comprises 14 residues. The CDR3 region has the DNA TGCGCCAGCAGCTTGGCGACAGGGCTCCATGGCTACACCTTC. Residues: CASSLATGLHGYTF.

In this sample, this clone turned up a few times. The sample holds other DNA sequences that translate to the same CDR3. The chain recombines TRBV30 with TRBJ2-3, with TRBD2 matching over 11 bases. The CDR3 loop spans 14 amino acids. From germline, CDR1 is GTSNPN and CDR2 SVGIG (reference sequence). J gave up 3 bases and V 3 bases, and 2 bases lay outside the gene matches. CDR3 DNA sequence: TGTGCCTGGAGCGTAGCGGGAGGGACAGATACGCAGTATTTT. Translating gives CAWSVAGGTDTQYF.

This chain connects TRBV18 to TRBJ1-1, with no clear D. Deletions cut 2 bases from V and 7 bases from J, with 8 bases between. The CDR3 has 12 amino acids. Per germline, CDR1 KGHSH and CDR2 LQKENI. DNA for the CDR3: TGTGCCAGCTCACCAATGGAGGGTGAAGCTTTCTTT. It translates to CASSPMEGEAFF.

V usage is TRBV5-1 and J usage is TRBJ2-7, with D tentatively TRBD2 (6 bases). This CDR3 has 15 residues. CDR1 and CDR2 (germline): SGHRS, YFSETQ. V lost 0 bases and J lost 6, with 16 bases in between. In nucleotides, the CDR3 is TGCGCCAGCAGCTTGGTCCAGGGACTGGTGATCGAGCAGTACTTC. Translation: CASSLVQGLVIEQYF.

This chain links TRBV7-6 with TRBJ1-4, with 8 positions matching TRBD1. The germline CDR1 and CDR2 sequences are SGHVS and FNYEAQ. V lost 5 bases and J lost 3; bases outside the gene matches: 8. The CDR3 sequence is 16 residues long. The CDR3 DNA reads as TGTGCCAGCAGCCCGGCTGGGGGACAGGCTAATGAAAAACTGTTTTTT. The encoded protein is CASSPAGGQANEKLFF. Complete variable domain (other parts from reference TRBV7-6 and TRBJ1-4): GAGVSQSPRYKVTKRGQDVALRCDPISGHVSLYWYRQALGQGPEFLTYFNYEAQQDKSGLPNDRFSAERPEGSISTLTIQRTEQRDSAMYRCASSPAGGQANEKLFFGSGTQLSVL.

The V gene is TRBV6-6, the J gene TRBJ1-4, with 9 bases lining up with TRBD1. CDR1 and CDR2 from the germline V gene are MNHNY and SVGAGI (reference sequence). Trimming removed 5 bases from V and 7 bases from J; junction bases left unmatched: 5. The length of the CDR3 is 14 residues. CDR3 amino acids: CASSAGQGSEKLFF. As DNA, the CDR3 is TGTGCCAGCAGTGCGGGACAGGGAAGTGAAAAACTGTTTTTT.

This rearrangement joins TRBV5-4 to TRBJ2-7; TRBD1 aligns across 9 bases. Germline-derived CDR1 and CDR2 are SGHNT and YYREEE (reference sequence). CDR3 length: 15 amino acids. V lost 0 bases to trimming and J lost 4 bases; unmatched junction nucleotides: 5. The DNA of the CDR3 is TGTGCCAGCAGCTTGGGACAGGGGGTTGGATACGAGCAGTACTTC. It codes for CASSLGQGVGYEQYF.

Note on this clone: Distinct nucleotide sequences in the sample also encode this CDR3. The V call is TRBV5-1, the J call TRBJ1-1; D not resolved. Germline V gene sequence: CDR1 SGHRS, CDR2 YFSETQ. CDR3 size: 13 residues. The V gene lost 0 bases and the J gene lost 1 base, with 4 bases spanning the gap. The CDR3 loop is CASSLGGNTEAFF. The CDR3 DNA sequence: TGCGCCAGCAGCTTGGGAGGGAACACTGAAGCTTTCTTT.